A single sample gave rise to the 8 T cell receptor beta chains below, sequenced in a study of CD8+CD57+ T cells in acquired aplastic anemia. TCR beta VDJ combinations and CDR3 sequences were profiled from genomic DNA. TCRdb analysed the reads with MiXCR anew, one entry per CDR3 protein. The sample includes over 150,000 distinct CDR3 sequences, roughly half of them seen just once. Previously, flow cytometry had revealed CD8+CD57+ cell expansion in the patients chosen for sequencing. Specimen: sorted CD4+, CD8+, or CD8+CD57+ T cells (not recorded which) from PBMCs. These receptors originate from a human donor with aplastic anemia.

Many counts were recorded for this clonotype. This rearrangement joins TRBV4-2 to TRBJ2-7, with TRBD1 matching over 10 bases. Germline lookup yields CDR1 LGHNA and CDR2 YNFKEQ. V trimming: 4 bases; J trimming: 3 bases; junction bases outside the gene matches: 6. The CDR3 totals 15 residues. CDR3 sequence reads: CASSPGTGVHYEQYF. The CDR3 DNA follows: TGTGCCAGCAGCCCAGGGACAGGGGTGCACTACGAGCAGTACTTC.

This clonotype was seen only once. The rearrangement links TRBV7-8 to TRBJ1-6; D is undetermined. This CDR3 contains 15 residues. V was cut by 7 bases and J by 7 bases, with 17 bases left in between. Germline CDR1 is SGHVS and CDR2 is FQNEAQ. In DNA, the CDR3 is TGTGCCAGCACCACCCGTCGTGTCGGGAATTCACCCCTCCACTTT. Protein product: CASTTRRVGNSPLHF. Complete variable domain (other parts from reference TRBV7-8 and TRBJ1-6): GAGVSQSPRYKVAKRGQDVALRCDPISGHVSLFWYQQALGQGPEFLTYFQNEAQLDKSGLPSDRFFAERPEGSVSTLKIQRTQQEDSAVYLCASTTRRVGNSPLHFGNGTRLTVT.

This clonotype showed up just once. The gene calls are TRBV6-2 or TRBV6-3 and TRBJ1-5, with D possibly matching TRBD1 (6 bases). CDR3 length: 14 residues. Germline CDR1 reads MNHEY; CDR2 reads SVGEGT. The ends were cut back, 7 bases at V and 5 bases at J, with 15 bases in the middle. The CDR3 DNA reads TGTGCCAGCATAGAAGGGGGGTGGGATCAGCCCCAGCATTTT. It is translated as CASIEGGWDQPQHF.

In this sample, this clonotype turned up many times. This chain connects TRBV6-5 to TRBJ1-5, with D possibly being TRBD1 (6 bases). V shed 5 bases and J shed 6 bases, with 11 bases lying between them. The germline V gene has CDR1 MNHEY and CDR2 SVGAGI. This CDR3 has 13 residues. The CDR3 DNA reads TGTGCCAGCAGTCACGGACAGCTTCAGCCCCAGCATTTT. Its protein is CASSHGQLQPQHF.

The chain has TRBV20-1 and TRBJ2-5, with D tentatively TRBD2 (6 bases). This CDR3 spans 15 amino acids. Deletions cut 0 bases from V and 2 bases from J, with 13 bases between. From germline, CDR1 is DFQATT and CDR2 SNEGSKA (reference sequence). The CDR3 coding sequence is TGCAGTGCTAGAGATCGGGGGTCGGCACAAGAGACCCAGTACTTC. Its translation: CSARDRGSAQETQYF.

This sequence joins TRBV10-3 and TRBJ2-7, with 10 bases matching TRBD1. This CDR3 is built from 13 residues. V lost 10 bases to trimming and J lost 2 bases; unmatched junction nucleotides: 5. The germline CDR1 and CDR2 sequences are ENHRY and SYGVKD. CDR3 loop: CASGQGEPYEQYF. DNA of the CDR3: TGTGCCAGTGGACAGGGGGAACCCTACGAGCAGTACTTC.

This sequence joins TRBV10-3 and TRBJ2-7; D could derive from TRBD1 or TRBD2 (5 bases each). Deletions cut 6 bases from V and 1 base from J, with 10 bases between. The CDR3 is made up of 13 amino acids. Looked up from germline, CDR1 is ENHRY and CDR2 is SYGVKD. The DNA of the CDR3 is TGTGCCATCAGGTGGGACGGTTCCTACGAGCAGTACTTC. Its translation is CAIRWDGSYEQYF.

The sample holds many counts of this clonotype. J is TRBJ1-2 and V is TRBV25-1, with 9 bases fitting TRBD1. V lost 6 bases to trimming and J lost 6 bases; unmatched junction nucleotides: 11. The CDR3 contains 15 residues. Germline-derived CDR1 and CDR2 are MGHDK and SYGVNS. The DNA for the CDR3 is TGTGCCAGCAGGGATCCGGGACAGGGAACGCATGGCTACACCTTC. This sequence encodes CASRDPGQGTHGYTF.